Described below is a single T cell receptor (beta chain) sequence and its context. Its antigen is as yet unknown. This sample stems from a study of cytomegalovirus exposure and HLA in healthy donors. V was trimmed by 3 bases and J by 8 bases, leaving 4 bases between them. The CDR3 sequence is 10 residues long. Germline loops: CDR1 SGHTA, CDR2 FQGNSA. Among the 120 subjects of the validation cohort, separate from the roughly 670-subject first cohort, were the donors. Data came from immunoSEQ multiplex PCR; TCRdb stores just in-frame clones and leaves some out. The sample lists a few hundred thousand clones, 75% to 90% occurring once. The study's findings and limits: A few CMV-associated chains were confirmed in vitro to be specific for CMV antigens.

The chain carries TRBV7-2 and TRBJ1-2; D gene ambiguous. Sequencing was carried out using PBMCs. This clonotype was sampled from a woman under 30 in good health and CMV-seronegative. The CDR3 is CASSFQGYTF. The CDR3 nucleotides are TGTGCCAGCAGCTTTCAGGGCTACACCTTC.